This T cell receptor beta chain was found in a study of regulatory T cells in long-lasting Graves disease. Many counts were recorded for this clonotype. iRepertoire HTBI primers and Arm-PCR of CDR3 regions built TCR beta libraries. Each CDR3 protein is one row after TCRdb ran MiXCR on the multiplex PCR reads. The sample lists approximately 540,000 distinct CDR3 sequences; approximately 12% were seen once. The V and J ends lost 2 bases and 5 bases respectively, with 3 bases between them. Germline loops: CDR1 KGHSH, CDR2 LQKENI. This CDR3 region has 11 residues. Time point here: newly diagnosed GD, antithyroid drugs for less than 3 months. The authors made the TCR library using RNA they extracted from PBMCs. These data were likewise used in another study, on T cells in Graves' hyperthyroidism and ophthalmopathy. That paper states: In the analysis, a 13 V-J model separated ophthalmopathy from stable hyperthyroidism.

Sequences were derived from peripheral blood mononuclear cells (PBMCs), sampled at new diagnosis, from a patient treated with antithyroid drugs. This TCR was sampled from a woman aged 25 to 39 with Graves disease. The chain has TRBV18 and TRBJ2-5; the D is unclear. CDR3 coding DNA: TGTGCCAGCTCACCAAGCGAGACCCAGTACTTC. This sequence encodes CASSPSETQYF.